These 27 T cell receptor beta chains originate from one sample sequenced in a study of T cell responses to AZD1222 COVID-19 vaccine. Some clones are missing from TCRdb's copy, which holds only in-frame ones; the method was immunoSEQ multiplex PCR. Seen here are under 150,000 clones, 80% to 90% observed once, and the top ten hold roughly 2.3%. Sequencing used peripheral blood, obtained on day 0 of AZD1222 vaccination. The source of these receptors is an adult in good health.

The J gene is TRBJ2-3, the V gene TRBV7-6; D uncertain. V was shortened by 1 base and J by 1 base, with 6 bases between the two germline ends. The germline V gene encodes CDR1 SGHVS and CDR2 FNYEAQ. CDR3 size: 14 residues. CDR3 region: CASSLGSGTDTQYF. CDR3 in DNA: TGTGCCAGCAGCTTAGGTTCGGGCACAGATACGCAGTATTTT.

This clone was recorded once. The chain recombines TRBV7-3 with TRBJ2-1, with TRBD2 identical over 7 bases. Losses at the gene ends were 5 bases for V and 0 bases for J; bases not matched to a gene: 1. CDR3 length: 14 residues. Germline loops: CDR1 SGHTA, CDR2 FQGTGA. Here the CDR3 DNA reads TGTGCCAGCAGCCTAGCGGACTCCTACAATGAGCAGTTCTTC. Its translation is CASSLADSYNEQFF.

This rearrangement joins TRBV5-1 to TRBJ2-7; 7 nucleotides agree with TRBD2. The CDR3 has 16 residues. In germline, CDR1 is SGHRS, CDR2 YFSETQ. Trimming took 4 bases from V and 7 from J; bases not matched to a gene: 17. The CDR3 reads CASSGSTRDYGGEQYF. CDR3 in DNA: TGCGCCAGCAGCGGCAGTACCCGGGACTACGGCGGTGAGCAGTACTTC.

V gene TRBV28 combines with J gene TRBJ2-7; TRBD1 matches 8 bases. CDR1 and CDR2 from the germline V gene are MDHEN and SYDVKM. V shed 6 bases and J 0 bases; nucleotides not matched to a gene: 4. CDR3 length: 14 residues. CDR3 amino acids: CASRETGASYEQYF. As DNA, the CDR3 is TGTGCCAGCAGGGAGACAGGGGCCTCCTACGAGCAGTACTTC.

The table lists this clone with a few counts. CDR3 sequence: CASSSATGTAYGYTF. In DNA form, the CDR3 reads TGTGCCAGCAGCTCGGCCACCGGGACAGCCTATGGCTACACCTTC. J is TRBJ1-2 and V is TRBV5-4, with 7 bases fitting TRBD1. V was pared by 3 bases and J by 4 bases, with 9 bases of the junction left unmatched. The length of the CDR3 is 15 residues. Germline CDR1 and CDR2: SGHNT and YYREEE (reference sequence).

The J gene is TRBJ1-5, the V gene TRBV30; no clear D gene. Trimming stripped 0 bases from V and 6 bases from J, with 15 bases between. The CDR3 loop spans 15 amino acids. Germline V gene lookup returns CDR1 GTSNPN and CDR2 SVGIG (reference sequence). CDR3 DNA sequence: TGTGCCTGGAGTGTTGGGCCGAAGGCGGGTCAGCCCCAGCATTTT. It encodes CAWSVGPKAGQPQHF.

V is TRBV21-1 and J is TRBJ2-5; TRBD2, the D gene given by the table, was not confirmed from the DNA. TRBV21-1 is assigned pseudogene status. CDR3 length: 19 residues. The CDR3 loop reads CASRVVDLSLGPAQETQYF. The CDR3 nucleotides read TGTGCCAGTCGGGTGGTAGACCTTAGTTTAGGCCCCGCTCAAGAGACCCAGTACTTC.

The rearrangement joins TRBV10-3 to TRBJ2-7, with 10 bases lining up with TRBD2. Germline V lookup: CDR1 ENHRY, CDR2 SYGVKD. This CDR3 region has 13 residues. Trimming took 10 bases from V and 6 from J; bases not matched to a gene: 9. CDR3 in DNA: TGTGCCAGTCAACTAGCGGGGTCTGTCGAGCAGTACTTC. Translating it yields CASQLAGSVEQYF.

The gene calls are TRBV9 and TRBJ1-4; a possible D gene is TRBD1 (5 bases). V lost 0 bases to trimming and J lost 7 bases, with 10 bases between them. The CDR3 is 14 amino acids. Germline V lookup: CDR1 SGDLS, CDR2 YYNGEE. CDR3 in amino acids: CASSVEGTAEKLFF. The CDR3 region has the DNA TGTGCCAGCAGCGTAGAAGGGACGGCTGAAAAACTGTTTTTT.

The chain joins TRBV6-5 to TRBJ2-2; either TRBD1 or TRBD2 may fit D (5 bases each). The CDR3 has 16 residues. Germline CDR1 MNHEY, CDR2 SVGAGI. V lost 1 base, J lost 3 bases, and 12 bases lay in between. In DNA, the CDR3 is TGTGCCAGCAGTTACTACGGGGCGGCGGACACCGGGGAGCTGTTTTTT. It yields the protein CASSYYGAADTGELFF.

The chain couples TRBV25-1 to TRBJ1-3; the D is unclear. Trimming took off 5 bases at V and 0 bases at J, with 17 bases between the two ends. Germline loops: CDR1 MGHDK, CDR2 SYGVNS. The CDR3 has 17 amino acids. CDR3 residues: CASSPRGQASSGNTIYF. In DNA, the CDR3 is TGTGCCAGCAGTCCGCGAGGGCAGGCCTCCTCTGGAAACACCATATATTTT. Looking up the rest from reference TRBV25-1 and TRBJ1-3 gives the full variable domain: EADIYQTPRYLVIGTGKKITLECSQTMGHDKMYWYQQDPGMELHLIHYSYGVNSTEKGDLSSESTVSRIRTEHFPLTLESARPSHTSQYLCASSPRGQASSGNTIYFGEGSWLTVV.

The CDR3 sequence: CASSLEVPASGYTF. CDR3 coding DNA: TGTGCCAGCAGCTTAGAAGTGCCGGCCTCGGGCTACACCTTC. The genes are TRBV7-9 and TRBJ1-2; D is undetermined. Germline assignment: CDR1 SEHNR and CDR2 FQNEAQ (reference sequence). CDR3 length: 14 amino acids. V was pared by 1 base and J by 8 bases, with 14 bases between.

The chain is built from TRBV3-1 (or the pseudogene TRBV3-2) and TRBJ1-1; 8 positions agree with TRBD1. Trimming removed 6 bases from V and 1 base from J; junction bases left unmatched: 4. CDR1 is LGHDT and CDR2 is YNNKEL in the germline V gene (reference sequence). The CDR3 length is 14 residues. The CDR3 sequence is CASRMTGANTEAFF. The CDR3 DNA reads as TGTGCCAGCAGGATGACAGGGGCGAACACTGAAGCTTTCTTT.

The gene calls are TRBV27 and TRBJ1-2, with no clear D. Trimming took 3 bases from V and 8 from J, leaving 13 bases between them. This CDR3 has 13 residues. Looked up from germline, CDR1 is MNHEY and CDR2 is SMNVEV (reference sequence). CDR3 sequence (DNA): TGTGCCAGCAGTTTGGTCCCGAAAGCGGGCTACACCTTC. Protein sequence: CASSLVPKAGYTF.

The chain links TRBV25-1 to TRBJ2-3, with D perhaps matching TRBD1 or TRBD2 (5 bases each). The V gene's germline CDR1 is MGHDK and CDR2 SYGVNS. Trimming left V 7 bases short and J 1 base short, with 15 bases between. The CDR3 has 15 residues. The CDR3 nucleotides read TGTGCCAGCACCACAGCCCGGGACCGCACAGATACGCAGTATTTT. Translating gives CASTTARDRTDTQYF.

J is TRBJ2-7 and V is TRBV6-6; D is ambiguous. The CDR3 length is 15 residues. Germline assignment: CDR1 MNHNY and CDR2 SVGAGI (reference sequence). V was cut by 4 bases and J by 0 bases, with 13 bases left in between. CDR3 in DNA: TGTGCCAGCAGTTCACCGACTCTTAGCTCCTACGAGCAGTACTTC. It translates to CASSSPTLSSYEQYF.

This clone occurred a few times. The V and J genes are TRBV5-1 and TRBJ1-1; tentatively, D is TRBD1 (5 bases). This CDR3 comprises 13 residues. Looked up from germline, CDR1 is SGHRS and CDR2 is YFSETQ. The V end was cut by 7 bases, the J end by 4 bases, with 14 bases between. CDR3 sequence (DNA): TGCGCCAGCCGGACTGAAACAGGCACTGAAGCTTTCTTT. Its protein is CASRTETGTEAFF.

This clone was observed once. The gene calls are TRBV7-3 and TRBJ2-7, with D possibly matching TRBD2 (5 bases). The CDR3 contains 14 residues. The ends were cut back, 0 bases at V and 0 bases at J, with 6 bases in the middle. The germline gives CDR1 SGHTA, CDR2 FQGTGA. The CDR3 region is CASSLTAGSYEQYF. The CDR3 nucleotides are TGTGCCAGCAGCTTAACGGCGGGCTCCTACGAGCAGTACTTC.

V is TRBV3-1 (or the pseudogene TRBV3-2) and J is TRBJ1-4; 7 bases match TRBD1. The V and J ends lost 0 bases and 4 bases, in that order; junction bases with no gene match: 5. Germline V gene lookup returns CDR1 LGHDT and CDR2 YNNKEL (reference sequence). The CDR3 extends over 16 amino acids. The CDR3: CASSQDLGGGNEKLFF. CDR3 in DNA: TGTGCCAGCAGCCAAGACCTAGGGGGCGGTAATGAAAAACTGTTTTTT.

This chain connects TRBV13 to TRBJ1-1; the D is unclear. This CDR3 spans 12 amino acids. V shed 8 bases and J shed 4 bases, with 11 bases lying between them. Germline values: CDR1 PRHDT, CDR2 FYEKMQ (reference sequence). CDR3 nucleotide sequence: TGTGCCAGCCTAAACCGGGGCACTGAAGCTTTCTTT. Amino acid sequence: CASLNRGTEAFF.

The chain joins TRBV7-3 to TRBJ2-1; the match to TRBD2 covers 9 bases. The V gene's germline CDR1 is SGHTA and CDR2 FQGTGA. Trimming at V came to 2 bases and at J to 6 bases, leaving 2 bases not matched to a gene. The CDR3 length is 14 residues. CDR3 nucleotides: TGTGCCAGCAGCTTAGCGGGAGGGACCAATGAGCAGTTCTTC. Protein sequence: CASSLAGGTNEQFF. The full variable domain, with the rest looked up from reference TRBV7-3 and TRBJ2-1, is GAGVSQTPSNKVTEKGKYVELRCDPISGHTALYWYRQSLGQGPEFLIYFQGTGAADDSGLPNDRFFAVRPEGSVSTLKIQRTERGDSAVYLCASSLAGGTNEQFFGPGTRLTVL.

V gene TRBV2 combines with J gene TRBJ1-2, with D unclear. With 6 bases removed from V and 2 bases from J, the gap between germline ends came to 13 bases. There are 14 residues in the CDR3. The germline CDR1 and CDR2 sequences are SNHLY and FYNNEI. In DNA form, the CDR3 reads TGTGCCAGCAGCCGGGAGCGCACAAACTATGGCTACACCTTC. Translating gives CASSRERTNYGYTF.

CDR3 in amino acids: CASSYNGGAQDTQYF. The CDR3 DNA is TGTGCCAGCAGTTATAACGGCGGGGCCCAAGATACGCAGTATTTT. The chain links TRBV6-2 or TRBV6-3 to TRBJ2-3, with D maybe TRBD2 (6 bases). CDR1 is MNHEY, CDR2 SVGEGT, per germline. V gave up 3 bases and J gave up 5 bases, with 15 bases separating them. The CDR3 runs 15 residues.

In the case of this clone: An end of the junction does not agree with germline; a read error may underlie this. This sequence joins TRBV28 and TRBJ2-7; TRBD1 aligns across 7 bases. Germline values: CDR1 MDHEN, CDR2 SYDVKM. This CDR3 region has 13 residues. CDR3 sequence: CASSSPDRSYGNF. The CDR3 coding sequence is TGTGCCAGCAGTTCCCCGGACAGGTCCTACGGGAACTTC. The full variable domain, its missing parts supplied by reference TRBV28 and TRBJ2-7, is DVKVTQSSRYLVKRTGEKVFLECVQDMDHENMFWYRQDPGLGLRLIYFSYDVKMKEKGDIPEGYSVSREKKERFSLILESASTNQTSMYLCASSSPDRSYGNFGPGTRLTVT.

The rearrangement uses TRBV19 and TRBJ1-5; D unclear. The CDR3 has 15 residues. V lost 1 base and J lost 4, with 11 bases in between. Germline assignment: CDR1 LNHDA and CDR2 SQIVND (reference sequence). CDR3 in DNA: TGTGCCAGTAGTATAGGTGGACCGATGAATCAGCCCCAGCATTTT. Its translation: CASSIGGPMNQPQHF.

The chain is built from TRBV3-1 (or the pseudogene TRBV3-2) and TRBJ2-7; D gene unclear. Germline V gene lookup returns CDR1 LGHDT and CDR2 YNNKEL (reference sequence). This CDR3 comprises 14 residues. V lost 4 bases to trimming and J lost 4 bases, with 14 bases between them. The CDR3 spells CASSLGLLSYEQYF. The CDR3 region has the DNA TGTGCCAGCAGCCTCGGGCTCCTCTCATACGAGCAGTACTTC.

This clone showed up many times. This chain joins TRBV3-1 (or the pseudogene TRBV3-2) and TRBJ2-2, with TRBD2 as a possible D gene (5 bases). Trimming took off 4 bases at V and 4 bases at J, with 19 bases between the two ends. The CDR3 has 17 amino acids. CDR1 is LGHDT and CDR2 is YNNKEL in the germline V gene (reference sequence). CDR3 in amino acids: CASSPLWESRATGELFF. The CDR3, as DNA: TGTGCCAGCAGCCCGCTGTGGGAGAGCCGGGCCACCGGGGAGCTGTTTTTT.